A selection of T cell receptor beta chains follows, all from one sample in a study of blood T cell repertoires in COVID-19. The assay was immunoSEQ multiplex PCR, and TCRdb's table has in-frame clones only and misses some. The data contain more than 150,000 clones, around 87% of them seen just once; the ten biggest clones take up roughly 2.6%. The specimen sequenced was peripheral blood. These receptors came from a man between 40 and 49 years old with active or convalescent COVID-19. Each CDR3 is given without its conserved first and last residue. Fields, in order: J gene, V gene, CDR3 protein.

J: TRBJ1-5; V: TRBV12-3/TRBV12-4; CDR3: ASSDRVFQPQH
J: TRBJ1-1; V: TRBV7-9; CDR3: ASSPWGGNTEAF
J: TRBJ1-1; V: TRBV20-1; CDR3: SARAWQAGL
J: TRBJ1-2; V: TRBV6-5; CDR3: ASMRGGEYSYGYT
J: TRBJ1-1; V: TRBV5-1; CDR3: ASSQDSLNTEAF
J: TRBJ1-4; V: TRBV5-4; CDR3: ASSLGGTGEKLF
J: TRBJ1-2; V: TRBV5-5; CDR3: ASSFAGTGGIDGYT
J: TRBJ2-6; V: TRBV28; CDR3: ASNLAGGPSGANVLT
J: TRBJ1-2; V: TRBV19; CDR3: ASSMDSTNYGYT
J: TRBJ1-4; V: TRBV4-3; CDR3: ASSQDRIRGLGEKLF
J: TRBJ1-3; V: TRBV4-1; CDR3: ASSLNPQGGAGNTIY
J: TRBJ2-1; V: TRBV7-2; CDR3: ASSLAFGSYNEQF
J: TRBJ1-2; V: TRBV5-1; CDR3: ASSFKDSLYGYT
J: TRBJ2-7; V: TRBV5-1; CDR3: ASSLESVSSYEQY
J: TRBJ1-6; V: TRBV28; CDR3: ASSPRTGWNSPLH
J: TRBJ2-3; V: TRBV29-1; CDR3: SVDLLAGATGDTQY
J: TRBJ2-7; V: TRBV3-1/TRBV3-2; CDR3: ASSQDYGSGGAFKYEQY
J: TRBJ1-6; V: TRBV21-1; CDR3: ASSPPLNSPLH
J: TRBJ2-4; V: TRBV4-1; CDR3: ASSQEGFSGGAGNIQY
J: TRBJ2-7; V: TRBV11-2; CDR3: ASRTGLAGVDEQY
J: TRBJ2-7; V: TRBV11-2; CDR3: ASSYDGSPYEQY
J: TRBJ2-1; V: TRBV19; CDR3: ASSIGDRGPL
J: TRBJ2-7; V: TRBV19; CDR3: ASSIPGPYEQY
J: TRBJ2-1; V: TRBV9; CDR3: ASSGGTAEQF
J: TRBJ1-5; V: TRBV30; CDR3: AWSRTLSNQPQH
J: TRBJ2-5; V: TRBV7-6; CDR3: ASSLDRGQETQY
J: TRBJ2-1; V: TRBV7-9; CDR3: ATPAGGPLSSSYNEQF
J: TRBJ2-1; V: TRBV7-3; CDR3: ASSLLAGENNEQF
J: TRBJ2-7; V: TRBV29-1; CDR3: SVGMTSGGEQY
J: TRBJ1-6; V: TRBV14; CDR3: ASSGDRSMGSPLH
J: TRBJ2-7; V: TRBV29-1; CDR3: SVAQSQGSYEQY
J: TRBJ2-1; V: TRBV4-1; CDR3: ASSQPRTGGIYNEQF
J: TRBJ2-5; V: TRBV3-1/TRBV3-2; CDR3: ASSPGGASLGETQY
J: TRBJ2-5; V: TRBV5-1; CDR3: ASSLDSSQETQY
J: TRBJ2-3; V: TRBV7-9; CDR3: ASSLAKGLALVDTQY